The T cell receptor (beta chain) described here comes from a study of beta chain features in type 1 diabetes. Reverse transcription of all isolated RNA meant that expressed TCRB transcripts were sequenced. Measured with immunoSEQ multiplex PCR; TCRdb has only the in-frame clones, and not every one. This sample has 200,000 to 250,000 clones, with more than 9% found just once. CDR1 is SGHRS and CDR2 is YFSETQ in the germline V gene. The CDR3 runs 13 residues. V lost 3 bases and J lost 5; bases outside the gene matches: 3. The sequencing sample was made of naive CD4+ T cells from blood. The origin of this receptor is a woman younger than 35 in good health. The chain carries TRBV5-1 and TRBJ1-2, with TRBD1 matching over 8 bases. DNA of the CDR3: TGCGCCAGCAGCTCGAGACAGGGGTATGGCTACACCTTC. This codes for CASSSRQGYGYTF.